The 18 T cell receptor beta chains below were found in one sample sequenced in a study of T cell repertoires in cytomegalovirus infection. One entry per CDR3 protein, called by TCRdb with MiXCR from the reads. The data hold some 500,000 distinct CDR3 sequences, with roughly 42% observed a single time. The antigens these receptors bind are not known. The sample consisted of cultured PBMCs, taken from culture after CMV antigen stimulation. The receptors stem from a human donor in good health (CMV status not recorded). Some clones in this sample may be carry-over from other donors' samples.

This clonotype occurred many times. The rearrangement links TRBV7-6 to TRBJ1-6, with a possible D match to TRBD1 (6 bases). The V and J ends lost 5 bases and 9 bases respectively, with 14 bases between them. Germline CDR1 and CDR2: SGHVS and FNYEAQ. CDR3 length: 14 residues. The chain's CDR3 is CASSPGDMASPLHF. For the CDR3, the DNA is TGTGCCAGCAGCCCAGGGGACATGGCTTCACCCCTCCACTTT.

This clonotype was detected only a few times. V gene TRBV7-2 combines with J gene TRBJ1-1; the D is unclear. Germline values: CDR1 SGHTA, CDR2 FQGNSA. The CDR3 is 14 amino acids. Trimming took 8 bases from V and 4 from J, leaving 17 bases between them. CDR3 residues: CASRLLSQSTEAFF. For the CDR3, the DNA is TGTGCCAGCCGACTTTTATCCCAGAGCACTGAAGCTTTCTTT.

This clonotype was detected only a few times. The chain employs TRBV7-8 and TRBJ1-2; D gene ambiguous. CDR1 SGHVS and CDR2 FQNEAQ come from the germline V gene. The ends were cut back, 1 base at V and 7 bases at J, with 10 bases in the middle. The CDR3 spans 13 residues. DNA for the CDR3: TGTGCCAGCAGCTTAGGTGGCCGGGTTGGCTACACCTTC. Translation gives CASSLGGRVGYTF.

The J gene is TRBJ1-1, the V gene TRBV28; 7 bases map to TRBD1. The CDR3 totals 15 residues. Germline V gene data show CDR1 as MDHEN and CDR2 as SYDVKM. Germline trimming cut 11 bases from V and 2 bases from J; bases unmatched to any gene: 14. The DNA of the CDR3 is TGTGCCGCAATTACAGGGGCCGTGGGTAACACTGAAGCTTTCTTT. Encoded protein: CAAITGAVGNTEAFF.

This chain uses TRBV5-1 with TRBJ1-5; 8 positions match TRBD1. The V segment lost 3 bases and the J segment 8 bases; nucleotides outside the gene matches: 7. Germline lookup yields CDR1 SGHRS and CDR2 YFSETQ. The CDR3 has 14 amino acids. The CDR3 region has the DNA TGCGCCAGCAGCTCGACAGGGGATAAGGAGCCCCAGCATTTT. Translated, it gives CASSSTGDKEPQHF.

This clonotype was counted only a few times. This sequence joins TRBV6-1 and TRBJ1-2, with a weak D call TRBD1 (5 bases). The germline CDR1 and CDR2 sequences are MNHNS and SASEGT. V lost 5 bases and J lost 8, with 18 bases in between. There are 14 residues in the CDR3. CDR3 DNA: TGTGCCAGCAGTCCCGGAGGGGACGGGGTCGGCTACACCTTC. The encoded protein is CASSPGGDGVGYTF.

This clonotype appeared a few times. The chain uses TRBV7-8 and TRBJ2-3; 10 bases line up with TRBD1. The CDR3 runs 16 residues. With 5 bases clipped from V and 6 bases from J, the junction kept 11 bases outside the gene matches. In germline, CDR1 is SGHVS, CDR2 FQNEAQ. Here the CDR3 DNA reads TGTGCCAGCAGCCCCCGGGACAGGGGAAATAGTGATACGCAGTATTTT. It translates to CASSPRDRGNSDTQYF. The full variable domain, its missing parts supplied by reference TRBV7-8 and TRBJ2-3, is GAGVSQSPRYKVAKRGQDVALRCDPISGHVSLFWYQQALGQGPEFLTYFQNEAQLDKSGLPSDRFFAERPEGSVSTLKIQRTQQEDSAVYLCASSPRDRGNSDTQYFGPGTRLTVL.

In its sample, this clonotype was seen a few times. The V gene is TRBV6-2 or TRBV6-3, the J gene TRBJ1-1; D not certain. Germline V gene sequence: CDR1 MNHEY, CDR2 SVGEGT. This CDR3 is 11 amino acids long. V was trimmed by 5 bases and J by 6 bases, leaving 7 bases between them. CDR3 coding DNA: TGTGCCAGCAGTGCCCGGGCTGAAGCTTTCTTT. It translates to CASSARAEAFF.

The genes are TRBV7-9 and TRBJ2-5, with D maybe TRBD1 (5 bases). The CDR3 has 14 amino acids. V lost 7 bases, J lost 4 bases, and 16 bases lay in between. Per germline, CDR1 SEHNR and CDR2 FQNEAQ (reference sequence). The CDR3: CASTSRGRGETQYF. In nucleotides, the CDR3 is TGTGCCAGCACCTCAAGGGGAAGGGGAGAGACCCAGTACTTC.

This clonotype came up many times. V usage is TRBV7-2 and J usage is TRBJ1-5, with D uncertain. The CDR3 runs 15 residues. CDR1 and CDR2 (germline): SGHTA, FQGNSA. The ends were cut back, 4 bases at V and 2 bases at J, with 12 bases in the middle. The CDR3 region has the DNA TGTGCCAGCAGCTACAGAAGACTGGGCAATCAGCCCCAGCATTTT. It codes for CASSYRRLGNQPQHF.

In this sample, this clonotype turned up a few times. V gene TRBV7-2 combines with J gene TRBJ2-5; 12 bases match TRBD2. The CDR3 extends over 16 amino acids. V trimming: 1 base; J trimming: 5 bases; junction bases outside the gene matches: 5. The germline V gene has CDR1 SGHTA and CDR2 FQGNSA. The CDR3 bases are TGTGCCAGCAGCTTAGGAACCACTAGCGGGAGGGAGACCCAGTACTTC. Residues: CASSLGTTSGRETQYF.

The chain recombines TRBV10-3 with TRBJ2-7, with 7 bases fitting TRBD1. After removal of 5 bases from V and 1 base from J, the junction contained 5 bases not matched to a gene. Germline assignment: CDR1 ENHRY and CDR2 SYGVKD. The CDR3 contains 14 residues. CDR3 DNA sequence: TGTGCCATCAGTAAGAGGGACAGATCCTACGAGCAGTACTTC. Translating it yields CAISKRDRSYEQYF.

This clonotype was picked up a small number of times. CDR3 nucleotide sequence: TGTGCCAGCAGCTCGGCTTACACAGATACGCAGTATTTT. It translates to CASSSAYTDTQYF. The chain joins TRBV7-2 to TRBJ2-3; D uncertain. CDR1 and CDR2 from the germline V gene are SGHTA and FQGNSA. Trimming took off 4 bases at V and 2 bases at J, with 7 bases between the two ends. The length of the CDR3 is 13 residues.

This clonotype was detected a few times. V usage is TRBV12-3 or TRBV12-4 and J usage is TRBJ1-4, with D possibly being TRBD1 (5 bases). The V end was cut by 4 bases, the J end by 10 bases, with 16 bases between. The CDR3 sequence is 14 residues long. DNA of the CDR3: TGTGCCAGCAGTTATCGCGTGTTGGGGGGAAAACTGTTTTTT. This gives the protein CASSYRVLGGKLFF.

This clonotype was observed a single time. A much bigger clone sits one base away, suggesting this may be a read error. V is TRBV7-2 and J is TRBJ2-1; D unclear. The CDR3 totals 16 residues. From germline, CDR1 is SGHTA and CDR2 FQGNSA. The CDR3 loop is CASTPRSRVFWNEQLF. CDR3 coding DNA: TGTGCCAGCACCCCACGGAGCCGGGTTTTTTGGAATGAGCAGCTCTTC.

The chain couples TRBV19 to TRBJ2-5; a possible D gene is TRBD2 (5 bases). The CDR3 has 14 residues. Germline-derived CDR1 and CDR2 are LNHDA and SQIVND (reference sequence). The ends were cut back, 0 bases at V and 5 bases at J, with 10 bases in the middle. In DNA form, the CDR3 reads TGTGCCAGTAGTATAGATACTAGAATCGAGACCCAGTACTTC. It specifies CASSIDTRIETQYF.

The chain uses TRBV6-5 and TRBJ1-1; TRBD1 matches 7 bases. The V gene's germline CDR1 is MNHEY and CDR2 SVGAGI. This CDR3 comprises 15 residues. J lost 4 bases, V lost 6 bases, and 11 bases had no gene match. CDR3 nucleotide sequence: TGTGCCAGCAGGCCACGCACAGGGGCTGGCACTGAAGCTTTCTTT. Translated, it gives CASRPRTGAGTEAFF.

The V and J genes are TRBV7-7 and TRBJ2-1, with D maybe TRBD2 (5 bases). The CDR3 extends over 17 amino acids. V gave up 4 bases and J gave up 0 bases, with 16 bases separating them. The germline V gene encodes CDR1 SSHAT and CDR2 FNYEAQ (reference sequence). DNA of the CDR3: TGTGCCAGCAGCTGGAGAGCTAGCCCAAGCTCCTACAATGAGCAGTTCTTC. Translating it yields CASSWRASPSSYNEQFF.